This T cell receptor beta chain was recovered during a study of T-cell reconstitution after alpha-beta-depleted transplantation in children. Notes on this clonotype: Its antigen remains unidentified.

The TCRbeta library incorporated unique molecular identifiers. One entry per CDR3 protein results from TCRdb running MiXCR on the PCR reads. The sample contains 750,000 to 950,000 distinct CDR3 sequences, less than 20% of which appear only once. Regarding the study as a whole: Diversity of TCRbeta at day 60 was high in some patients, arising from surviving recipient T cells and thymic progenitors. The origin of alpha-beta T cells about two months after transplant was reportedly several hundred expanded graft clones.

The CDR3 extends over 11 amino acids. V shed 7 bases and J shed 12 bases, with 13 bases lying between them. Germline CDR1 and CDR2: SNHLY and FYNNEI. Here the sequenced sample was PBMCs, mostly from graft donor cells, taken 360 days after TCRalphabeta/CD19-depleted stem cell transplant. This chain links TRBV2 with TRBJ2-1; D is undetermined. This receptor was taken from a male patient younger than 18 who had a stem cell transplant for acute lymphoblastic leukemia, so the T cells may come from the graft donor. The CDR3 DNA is TGTGCCAGCAATCGGATAGTAAGGCAGTTCTTC. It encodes CASNRIVRQFF.